These 25 T cell receptor beta chains were sequenced from one sample in a study of blood T cell repertoires in COVID-19 (TCRdb year 2020). Library preparation used the immunoSEQ multiplex PCR assay. This is the immuneACCESS table as TCRdb keeps it, with only in-frame sequences that have V and J called. A part of the clones is gone; compared with another copy, unresolved V genes explain less than half, and the rest is unexplained. The sample data list tens of thousands of clones, and about 92% of these were observed just once. Clones ranked in the top ten supply roughly 1.3% of the sample. The sequenced material came from peripheral blood. Source of these receptors: a man aged 55 to 70 with acute or convalescent COVID-19.

This rearrangement joins TRBV11-2 to TRBJ1-1; D not certain. CDR3 size: 16 residues. Germline values: CDR1 SGHAT, CDR2 FQNNGV. Between the trimmed V and J ends, which lost 1 base and 0 bases, there was a span of 12 bases. The CDR3 DNA follows: TGTGCCAGCAGCTTAGGGGAGGGTTTCATGAACACTGAAGCTTTCTTT. Its protein product is CASSLGEGFMNTEAFF.

This clone is a singleton in its sample. The genes are TRBV7-2 and TRBJ2-6; TRBD2 might be the D (6 bases). The V gene's germline CDR1 is SGHTA and CDR2 FQGNSA. The CDR3 has 15 amino acids. V was trimmed by 2 bases and J by 2 bases, leaving 7 bases between them. The DNA for the CDR3 is TGTGCCAGCAGCTTAAGGAGGGCTGGGGCCAACGTCCTGACTTTC. Its translation: CASSLRRAGANVLTF.

This clone was seen only a few times. The chain carries TRBV11-2 and TRBJ1-5; no clear D gene. The V gene's germline CDR1 is SGHAT and CDR2 FQNNGV. This CDR3 has 14 residues. Trimming removed 1 base from V and 3 bases from J, with 7 bases in between. The CDR3 sequence: CASSLGPNNQPQHF. CDR3 nucleotides: TGTGCCAGCAGCTTAGGGCCAAACAATCAGCCCCAGCATTTT.

The gene calls are TRBV5-1 and TRBJ1-6, with 9 bases matching TRBD1. CDR3 length: 15 amino acids. J gave up 7 bases and V 2 bases, and 4 bases lay outside the gene matches. Germline V gene sequence: CDR1 SGHRS, CDR2 YFSETQ. CDR3 region: CASSFTGTGNSPLHF. The CDR3 nucleotides read TGCGCCAGCAGCTTTACCGGGACAGGGAATTCACCCCTCCACTTT. The entire variable domain, with the rest obtained from reference TRBV5-1 and TRBJ1-6, is as follows: KAGVTQTPRYLIKTRGQQVTLSCSPISGHRSVSWYQQTPGQGLQFLFEYFSETQRNKGNFPGRFSGRQFSNSRSEMNVSTLELGDSALYLCASSFTGTGNSPLHFGNGTRLTVT.

This chain joins TRBV11-3 and TRBJ1-1, with D hard to call. The germline V gene has CDR1 SGHNT and CDR2 YENEEA. This CDR3 is built from 13 residues. V shed 0 bases and J shed 5 bases, with 7 bases lying between them. The CDR3: CASSLEPRTEAFF. Here the CDR3 DNA reads TGTGCCAGCAGCTTAGAGCCCCGGACTGAAGCTTTCTTT.

The chain couples TRBV18 to TRBJ1-5; D is undetermined. Germline V gene data show CDR1 as KGHSH and CDR2 as LQKENI. The CDR3 is 12 amino acids. V lost 5 bases and J 1 base, leaving 3 bases between the germline ends. In DNA form, the CDR3 reads TGTGCCAGCTCAGAGAGCAATCAGCCCCAGCATTTT. This translates into CASSESNQPQHF. The full variable domain, in which reference TRBV18 and TRBJ1-5 provide the parts outside the CDR3, is NAGVMQNPRHLVRRRGQEARLRCSPMKGHSHVYWYRQLPEEGLKFMVYLQKENIIDESGMPKERFSAEFPKEGPSILRIQQVVRGDSAAYFCASSESNQPQHFGDGTRLSIL.

The rearrangement uses TRBV27 and TRBJ1-5, with 9 positions matching TRBD1. V gave up 6 bases and J gave up 2 bases; unmatched junction bases: 5. Germline assignment: CDR1 MNHEY and CDR2 SMNVEV (reference sequence). The CDR3 spans 15 residues. The CDR3 spells CASRGTGLGNQPQHF. CDR3 DNA sequence: TGTGCCAGCAGGGGGACAGGGTTGGGCAATCAGCCCCAGCATTTT.

The chain has TRBV14 and TRBJ2-3; D is unresolved. Germline loops: CDR1 SGHDN, CDR2 FVKESK. The CDR3 runs 16 residues. V was trimmed by 5 bases and J by 0 bases, leaving 15 bases between them. This chain's CDR3 is CASSAPPYSSTDTQYF. The CDR3 bases are TGTGCCAGCAGCGCGCCGCCCTATTCTAGCACAGATACGCAGTATTTT.

Points on this clone: Other DNA sequences within the sample encode an identical CDR3. This rearrangement joins TRBV6-5 to TRBJ1-6, with 9 bases fitting TRBD1. The length of the CDR3 is 14 residues. Trimming took 5 bases from V and 7 from J; bases not matched to a gene: 3. The germline gives CDR1 MNHEY, CDR2 SVGAGI. CDR3: CASSRGQGNSPLHF. The CDR3 nucleotides read TGTGCCAGCAGTAGGGGACAGGGAAATTCACCCCTCCACTTT.

The V and J genes are TRBV5-1 and TRBJ2-3; 8 nucleotides agree with TRBD1. CDR3 size: 16 residues. Germline trimming cut 4 bases from V and 2 bases from J; bases unmatched to any gene: 9. CDR1 is SGHRS, CDR2 YFSETQ, per germline. The DNA for the CDR3 is TGCGCCAGCAGCCCGACACAGGGGGGAATCACAGATACGCAGTATTTT. Residues: CASSPTQGGITDTQYF.

The rearrangement uses TRBV3-1 (or the pseudogene TRBV3-2) and TRBJ1-5, with 8 bases identical to TRBD1. CDR3 length: 14 amino acids. V lost 5 bases, J lost 5 bases, and 5 bases stayed unmatched. Germline lookup yields CDR1 LGHDT and CDR2 YNNKEL (reference sequence). The CDR3 reads CASSSRGLDQPQHF. The CDR3, as DNA: TGTGCCAGCAGCAGCAGGGGGCTCGATCAGCCCCAGCATTTT.

The chain joins TRBV10-3 to TRBJ1-4, with D possibly being TRBD1 (6 bases). Germline-derived CDR1 and CDR2 are ENHRY and SYGVKD. V was cut by 2 bases and J by 6 bases, with 7 bases left in between. The CDR3 length is 13 residues. CDR3 amino acids: CAISERTDEKLFF. CDR3 nucleotides: TGTGCCATCAGTGAGCGGACAGATGAAAAACTGTTTTTT.

This clone showed up just once. The V and J genes are TRBV4-2 and TRBJ1-2; TRBD1 agrees at 12 bases. The CDR3 sequence is 15 residues long. The germline V gene encodes CDR1 LGHNA and CDR2 YNFKEQ. With 1 base clipped from V and 7 bases from J, the junction kept 4 bases outside the gene matches. The CDR3 DNA sequence: TGTGCCAGCAGCCAAGTAGGGACAGGGGGCCTTGGCTACACCTTC. Protein: CASSQVGTGGLGYTF.

This clone was found once. The chain joins TRBV5-1 to TRBJ2-5; D perhaps matches TRBD2 (6 bases). CDR1 is SGHRS, CDR2 YFSETQ, per germline. This CDR3 contains 15 residues. Trimming stripped 4 bases from V and 1 base from J, with 14 bases between. CDR3 in DNA: TGCGCCAGCAGCCGTACCGGAGGGGTCCAAGAGACCCAGTACTTC. Translation: CASSRTGGVQETQYF.

The chain joins TRBV7-6 to TRBJ1-6; 8 bases line up with TRBD1. The V gene end was trimmed by 4 bases and the J gene end by 4 bases; junction bases not matched to a gene: 9. The CDR3 is 17 amino acids. Looked up from germline, CDR1 is SGHVS and CDR2 is FNYEAQ. The CDR3: CASSSFSGTGYNSPLHF. CDR3 coding DNA: TGTGCCAGCAGCTCCTTCTCCGGGACAGGTTATAATTCACCCCTCCACTTT.

The chain recombines TRBV5-1 with TRBJ1-1; D call uncertain. The CDR3 consists of 14 residues. Trimming removed 1 base from V and 0 bases from J, with 7 bases in between. Germline CDR1 and CDR2: SGHRS and YFSETQ. The DNA for the CDR3 is TGCGCCAGCAGCTTGCAGGTAATGAACACTGAAGCTTTCTTT. Its translation: CASSLQVMNTEAFF.

This rearrangement joins TRBV2 to TRBJ1-2; D gene uncertain. V lost 2 bases, J lost 8 bases, and 18 bases lay in between. CDR3 length equals 15 residues. The germline V gene has CDR1 SNHLY and CDR2 FYNNEI. The CDR3 nucleotides read TGTGCCAGCAGTGAAACCCCGAGTGATCTAAAAGGCTACACCTTC. Its protein product is CASSETPSDLKGYTF.

The J gene is TRBJ1-1, the V gene TRBV18; tentatively, D is TRBD1 (6 bases). Trimming took off 3 bases at V and 0 bases at J, with 14 bases between the two ends. Germline V gene sequence: CDR1 KGHSH, CDR2 LQKENI. The CDR3 runs to 16 residues. The CDR3 bases are TGTGCCAGCTCACCGGGCGGGGGCCGGTTGAACACTGAAGCTTTCTTT. It yields the protein CASSPGGGRLNTEAFF.

The V call is TRBV19, the J call TRBJ1-5; D uncertain. V shed 1 base and J shed 0 bases, with 7 bases lying between them. CDR3 length equals 15 residues. CDR1 and CDR2 from the germline V gene are LNHDA and SQIVND (reference sequence). DNA of the CDR3: TGTGCCAGTAGTATAGCCCTTTCTAGCAATCAGCCCCAGCATTTT. This translates into CASSIALSSNQPQHF.

The chain uses TRBV6-6 and TRBJ1-2, with D unclear. CDR1 MNHNY and CDR2 SVGAGI come from the germline V gene (reference sequence). Trimming stripped 7 bases from V and 0 bases from J, with 15 bases between. The CDR3 sequence is 15 residues long. The CDR3 nucleotides are TGTGCCAGCAATGGACTTTCCACTTCTAACTATGGCTACACCTTC. This encodes CASNGLSTSNYGYTF.

The rearrangement links TRBV2 to TRBJ2-7; TRBD1 matches at 12 bases. Germline V lookup: CDR1 SNHLY, CDR2 FYNNEI. CDR3 length: 15 residues. Trimming took 9 bases from V and 3 from J; bases not matched to a gene: 9. The CDR3 sequence is CARGTGGKHSYEQYF. The CDR3 DNA sequence: TGTGCCAGGGGGACAGGGGGCAAACATAGCTACGAGCAGTACTTC.

The chain couples TRBV7-2 to TRBJ2-5; TRBD2 agrees at 15 bases. The J segment lost 6 bases and the V segment lost 1 base, leaving 3 bases of the junction unmatched. This CDR3 spans 16 amino acids. Germline CDR1 and CDR2: SGHTA and FQGNSA. The CDR3 here is CASSLVGTSGGKTQYF. The CDR3 region has the DNA TGTGCCAGCAGCTTAGTTGGGACTAGCGGGGGGAAGACCCAGTACTTC.

This clone was counted a few times. V is TRBV9 and J is TRBJ1-5; D gene uncertain. This CDR3 spans 15 amino acids. V shed 4 bases and J shed 4 bases, with 15 bases lying between them. The germline V gene has CDR1 SGDLS and CDR2 YYNGEE. The CDR3 coding sequence is TGTGCCAGCAGCCAGACGTCGGGATTAAATCAGCCCCAGCATTTT. Its protein is CASSQTSGLNQPQHF.

This clone was seen only a few times. This sequence joins TRBV10-1 and TRBJ2-3; 7 nucleotides align to TRBD2. V shed 3 bases, J shed 10 bases, and the junction held 7 bases outside the gene matches. This CDR3 is built from 13 residues. In germline, CDR1 is WNHNN, CDR2 SYGVQD (reference sequence). As DNA, the CDR3 is TGCGCCAGCAGTGATGCGGGGGATGATCCGCAGTATTTT. This sequence encodes CASSDAGDDPQYF.

This clone was detected only once. The rearrangement links TRBV2 to TRBJ1-2, with 7 bases identical to TRBD1. This CDR3 comprises 13 residues. The junction had 6 bases not matched to a gene; V was cut back by 7 bases and J by 4 bases. Germline CDR1 SNHLY, CDR2 FYNNEI. The CDR3, as DNA: TGTGCCAGCACCGAGGACAGGCCCTATGGCTACACCTTC. Its protein is CASTEDRPYGYTF.